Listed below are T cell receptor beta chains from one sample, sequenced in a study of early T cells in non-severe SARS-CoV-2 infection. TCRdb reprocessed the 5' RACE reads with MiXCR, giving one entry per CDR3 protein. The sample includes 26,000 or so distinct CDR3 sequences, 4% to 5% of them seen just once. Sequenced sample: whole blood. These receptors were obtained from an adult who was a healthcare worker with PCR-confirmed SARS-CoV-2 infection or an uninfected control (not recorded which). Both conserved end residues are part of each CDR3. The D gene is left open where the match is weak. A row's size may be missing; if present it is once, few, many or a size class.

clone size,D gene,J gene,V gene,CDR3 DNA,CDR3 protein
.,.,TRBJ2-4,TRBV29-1,TGCAGCGTTGCTCCAGACTCGGACATTCAGTACTTC,CSVAPDSDIQYF
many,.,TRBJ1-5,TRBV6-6,TGTGCCAGCAGTCGACAGGTAAATCAGCCCCAGCATTTT,CASSRQVNQPQHF
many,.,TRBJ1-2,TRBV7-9,TGTGCCAGCAGCTTAAAGGTCGACCAGCTTGCTTCGATGCCAACTAACTATGGCTACACCTTC,CASSLKVDQLASMPTNYGYTF
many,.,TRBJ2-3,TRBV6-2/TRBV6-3,TGTGCCAGCAGTACGGGCCGGTTCGATACGCAGTATTTT,CASSTGRFDTQYF
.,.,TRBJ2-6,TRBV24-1,TGTGCCACCAGTGATTTTACAGGGCCCTCTGGGGCCAACGTCCTGACTTTC,CATSDFTGPSGANVLTF
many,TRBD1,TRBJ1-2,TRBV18,TGTGCCAGCTCACCCTCCGGGACAGGGTTTGGCTACACCTTC,CASSPSGTGFGYTF
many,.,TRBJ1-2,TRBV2,TGTGCCAGCGGAGCTTGGGGAAGGGATGGCTACACCTTC,CASGAWGRDGYTF
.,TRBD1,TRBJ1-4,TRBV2,TGTGCCAGCAGAGCGGGACAGGGTAACGGAAAACTGTTTTTT,CASRAGQGNGKLFF
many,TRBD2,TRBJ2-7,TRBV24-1,TGTGCCACCAGCGCCGGACTAGCGGGAGCCTACGAGCAGTACTTC,CATSAGLAGAYEQYF
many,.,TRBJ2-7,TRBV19,TGTGCCAGCAGCGTTAGGGGGGAGGTCCGGCAGTACTTC,CASSVRGEVRQYF
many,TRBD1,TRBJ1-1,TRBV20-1,TGCAGTGCTAGAGATAAATCCAGGGGGCGGGACACTGAAGCTTTCTTT,CSARDKSRGRDTEAFF
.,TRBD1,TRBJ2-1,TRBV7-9,TGTGCCAGCAGCTTTTACAAAACCGACAGGGTGAGGGAACTTGAGCAGTTCTTC,CASSFYKTDRVRELEQFF
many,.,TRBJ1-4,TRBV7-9,TGTGCCAGCAGCCGACCCAGCGCAACTAATGAAAAACTGTTTTTT,CASSRPSATNEKLFF
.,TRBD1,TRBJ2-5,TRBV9,TGTGCCAGCAGCACCGGGACAGAAGAGACCCAGTACTTC,CASSTGTEETQYF
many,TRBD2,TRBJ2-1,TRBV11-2,TGTGCCAGCAGCCAAGGGACTAGCGGGAACGCCTACAATGAGCAGTTCTTC,CASSQGTSGNAYNEQFF
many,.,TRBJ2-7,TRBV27,TGTGCCAGCAGTGTGCTCGGAGTGAGGGAGCAGTACTTC,CASSVLGVREQYF
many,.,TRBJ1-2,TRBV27,TGTGCCAGCAGTTTAACGAGGGGGGATAATGGCTACACCTTC,CASSLTRGDNGYTF
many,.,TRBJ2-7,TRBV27,TGTGCCAGCAGTCCTTCGGACGGCTACGAGCAGTACTTC,CASSPSDGYEQYF
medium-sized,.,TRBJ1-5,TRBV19,TGTGCCAGTAGTATTGGATATAGCAATCAGCCCCAGCATTTT,CASSIGYSNQPQHF
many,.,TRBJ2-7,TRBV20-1,TGCAGTGCTAGCGTAACAGGGACCTACGAGCAGTACTTC,CSASVTGTYEQYF
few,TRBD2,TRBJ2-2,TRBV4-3,TGCGCCAGCAGCCAAGATGCGAGCGGGAGTAACACCGGGGAGCTGTTTTTT,CASSQDASGSNTGELFF
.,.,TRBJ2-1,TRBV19,TGTGCCAGTAGTTTAGGAGATTACAATGAGCAGTTCTTC,CASSLGDYNEQFF
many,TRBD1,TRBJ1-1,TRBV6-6,TGTGCCAGCAGAGCGGACAGGGGAGTGCGCGCTTTCTTT,CASRADRGVRAFF
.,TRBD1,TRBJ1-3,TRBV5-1,TGCGCCAGCAGTACGGACAGGAGCTCTGGAAACACCATATATTTT,CASSTDRSSGNTIYF
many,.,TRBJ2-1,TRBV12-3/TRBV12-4,TGTGCCAGCAGTTTCCCGCCAGCGTCTGAGCAGTTCTTC,CASSFPPASEQFF
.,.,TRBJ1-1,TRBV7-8,TGTGCCAGCAGCTTAGCGCCAGGGTTAAACACTGAAGCTTTCTTT,CASSLAPGLNTEAFF
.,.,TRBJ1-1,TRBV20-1,TGCAGTGCCACCGGATCGCAGTCAAACACTGAAGCTTTCTTT,CSATGSQSNTEAFF
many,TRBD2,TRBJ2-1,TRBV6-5,TGTGCCAGCAGCCCGGGGGGAGCGGGCATCGGAAAGCAGTTCTTC,CASSPGGAGIGKQFF
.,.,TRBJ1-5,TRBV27,TGTGCCAGCAGTTTATCGGCCAGGTCCCCCATCGAGGGTCAGCCCCAGCATTTT,CASSLSARSPIEGQPQHF
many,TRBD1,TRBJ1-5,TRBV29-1,TGCAGCGTGGAAGTAGGGGGCGGCAATCAGCCCCAGCATTTT,CSVEVGGGNQPQHF
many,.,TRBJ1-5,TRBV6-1,TGTGCCAGCAGTGACCTTACAGGGATGTGGGATCAGCCCCAGCATTTT,CASSDLTGMWDQPQHF
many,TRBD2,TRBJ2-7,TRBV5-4,TGTGCCAGCAGCCCGCCACTAGCGGGTAGGGTCGAGCAGTACTTC,CASSPPLAGRVEQYF
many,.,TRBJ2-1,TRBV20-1,TGCAGTGCTTATAGTGGCAATGAGCAGTTCTTC,CSAYSGNEQFF
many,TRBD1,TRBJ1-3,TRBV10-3,TGTGCCATCAGTGAGACAGGGGGAGCCGGAAACACCATATATTTT,CAISETGGAGNTIYF
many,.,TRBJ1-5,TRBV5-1,TGCGCCAGCAGCTCCAGGGGAATTAGCAATCAGCCCCAGCATTTT,CASSSRGISNQPQHF
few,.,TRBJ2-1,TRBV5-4,TGTGCCAGCAGCTTGGCTGGGATGGATGAGCAGTTCTTC,CASSLAGMDEQFF
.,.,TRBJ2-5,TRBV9,TGTGCCAGCAGCGTTCGGACCGAAGAGACCCAGTACTTC,CASSVRTEETQYF
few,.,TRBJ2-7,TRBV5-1,TGCGCCAGCAGGTTGACAGAGGATACCTACGAGCAGTACTTC,CASRLTEDTYEQYF
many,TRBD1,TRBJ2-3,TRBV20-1,TGCAGTGCTCCCCGACAGGGTCGGACAGATACGCAGTATTTT,CSAPRQGRTDTQYF
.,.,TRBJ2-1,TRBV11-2,TGTGCCAGCAGCTTAGGGCCAAATCGGTTAGCCCCCTACAATGAGCAGTTCTTC,CASSLGPNRLAPYNEQFF
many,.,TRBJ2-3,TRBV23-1,TGCGCCAGCAGTCACCCAGGGGCAGCTACAGATACGCAGTATTTT,CASSHPGAATDTQYF
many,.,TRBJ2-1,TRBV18,TGTGCCAGCTCACCGGTAGGGTATGAGCAGTTCTTC,CASSPVGYEQFF
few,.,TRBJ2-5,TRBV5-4,TGTGCCAGCAGCCGACCGACCAAGCACCAAGAGACCCAGTACTTC,CASSRPTKHQETQYF
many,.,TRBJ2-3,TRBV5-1,TGCGCCAGCAGCTTTACACCTAGCTCAGATACGCAGTATTTT,CASSFTPSSDTQYF
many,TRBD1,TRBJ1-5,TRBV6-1,TGTGCCAGCAGGACAGGGGGAGGGAGCAATCAGCCCCAGCATTTT,CASRTGGGSNQPQHF
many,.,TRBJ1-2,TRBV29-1,TGCAGCGTTGGGGGGGACTATGGCTACACCTTC,CSVGGDYGYTF
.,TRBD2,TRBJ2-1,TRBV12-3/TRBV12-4,TGTGCCAGCAGCCTAGCGGGGCTCTCCTACAATGAGCAGTTCTTC,CASSLAGLSYNEQFF